This TCR beta chain was captured in a study of radiation and T cells in renal cell carcinoma. Study context: Nephrectomy followed 15 Gy stereotactic body radiation by 4 weeks.

As regards this clone: Its matching antigen is unknown.

Profiled with immunoSEQ multiplex PCR; TCRdb holds only in-frame clones, not every one. The sample consists of some 26,000 clones, over 75% of them appearing once. This CDR3 has 11 amino acids. Per the germline V gene, CDR1 is DFQATT and CDR2 is SNEGSKA (reference sequence). V was cut by 3 bases and J by 5 bases, with 6 bases left in between. Time point described: blood 2 weeks post-SBRT. As to treatment: 15 Gy SBRT to primary tumor, nephrectomy 4 weeks later. The patient's renal cell carcinoma had clear cell pathology. Broader study findings: From baseline, blood top tumor clonotypes peaked at 2 weeks post-radiation. Without pretreatment biopsies, baseline tumor clonotype presence was undetermined.

The sample in question was blood, obtained from a patient whose treatment included radiotherapy and nephrectomy. The chain combines TRBV20-1 with TRBJ2-3; D possibly uses TRBD1 or TRBD2 (5 bases each). This sequence originates from a man in his 60s with renal cell carcinoma. For the CDR3, the DNA is TGCAGTGCTAGTGGGGGAGATACGCAGTATTTT. It yields the protein CSASGGDTQYF.